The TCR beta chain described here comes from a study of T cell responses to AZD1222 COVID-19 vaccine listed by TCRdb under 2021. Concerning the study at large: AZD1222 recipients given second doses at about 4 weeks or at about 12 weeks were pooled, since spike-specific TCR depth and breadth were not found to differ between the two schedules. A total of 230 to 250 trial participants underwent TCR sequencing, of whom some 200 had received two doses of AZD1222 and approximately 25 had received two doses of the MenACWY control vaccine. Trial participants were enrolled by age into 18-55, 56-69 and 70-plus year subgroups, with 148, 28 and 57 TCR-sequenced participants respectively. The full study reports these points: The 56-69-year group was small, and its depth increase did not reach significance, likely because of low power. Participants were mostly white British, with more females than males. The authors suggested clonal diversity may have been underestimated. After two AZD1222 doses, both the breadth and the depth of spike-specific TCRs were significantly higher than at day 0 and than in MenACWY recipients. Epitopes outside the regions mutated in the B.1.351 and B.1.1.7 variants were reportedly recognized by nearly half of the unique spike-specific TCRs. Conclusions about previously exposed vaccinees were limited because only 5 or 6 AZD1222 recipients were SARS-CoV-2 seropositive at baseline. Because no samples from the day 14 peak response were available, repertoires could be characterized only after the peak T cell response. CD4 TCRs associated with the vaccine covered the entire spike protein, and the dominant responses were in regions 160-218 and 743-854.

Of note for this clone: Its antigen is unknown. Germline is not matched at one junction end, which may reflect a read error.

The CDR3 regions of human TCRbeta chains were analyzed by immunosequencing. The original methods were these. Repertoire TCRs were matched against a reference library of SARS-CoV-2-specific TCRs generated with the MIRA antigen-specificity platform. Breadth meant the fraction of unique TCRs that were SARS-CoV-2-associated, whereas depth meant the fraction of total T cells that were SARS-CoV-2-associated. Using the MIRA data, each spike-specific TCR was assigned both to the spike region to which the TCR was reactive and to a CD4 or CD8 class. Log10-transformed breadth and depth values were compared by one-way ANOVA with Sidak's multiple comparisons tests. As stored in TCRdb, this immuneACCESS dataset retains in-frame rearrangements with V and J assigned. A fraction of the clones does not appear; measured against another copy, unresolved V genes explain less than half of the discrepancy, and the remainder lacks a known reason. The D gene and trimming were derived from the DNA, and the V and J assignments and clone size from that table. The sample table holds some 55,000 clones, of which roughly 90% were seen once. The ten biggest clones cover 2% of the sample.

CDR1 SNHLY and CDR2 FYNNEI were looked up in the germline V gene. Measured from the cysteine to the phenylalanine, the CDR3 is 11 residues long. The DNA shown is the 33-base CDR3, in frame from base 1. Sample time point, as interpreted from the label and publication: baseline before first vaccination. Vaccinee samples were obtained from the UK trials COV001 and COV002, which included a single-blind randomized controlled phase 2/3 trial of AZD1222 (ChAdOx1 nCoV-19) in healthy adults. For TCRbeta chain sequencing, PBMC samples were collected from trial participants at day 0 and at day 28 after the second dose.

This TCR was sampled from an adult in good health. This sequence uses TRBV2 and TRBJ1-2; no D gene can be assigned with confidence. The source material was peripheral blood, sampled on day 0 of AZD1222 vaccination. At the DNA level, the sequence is TGTGCCGGCAGGCGGCGAGAAGGCTACACCTTC. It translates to CAGRRREGYTF.